This T cell receptor (beta chain) was observed in a study of siplizumab effects on memory and regulatory T cells. Trimming removed 7 bases from V and 0 bases from J, with 10 bases in between. The CDR3 has 14 residues. The germline V gene encodes CDR1 SGDLS and CDR2 YYNGEE. Per sample, around 100,000 TCR templates were assayed. Clones were sequenced by immunoSEQ multiplex PCR, and TCRdb holds only the in-frame ones, with some missing. The sample lists some 100,000 clones, approximately 92% occurring once. The chain recombines TRBV9 with TRBJ2-2; tentative D call: TRBD2 (6 bases). The sample was CD4+ T cells sorted from blood. This receptor was obtained from a human donor in good health. Some clones in this sample may be carry-over from other donors' samples. The CDR3 loop reads CASRTTANTGELFF. In DNA form, the CDR3 reads TGTGCCAGCCGGACTACGGCGAACACCGGGGAGCTGTTTTTT. The full variable domain, completed using reference TRBV9 and TRBJ2-2, is DSGVTQTPKHLITATGQRVTLRCSPRSGDLSVYWYQQSLDQGLQFLIQYYNGEERAKGNILERFSAQQFPDLHSELNLSSLELGDSALYFCASRTTANTGELFFGEGSRLTVL.